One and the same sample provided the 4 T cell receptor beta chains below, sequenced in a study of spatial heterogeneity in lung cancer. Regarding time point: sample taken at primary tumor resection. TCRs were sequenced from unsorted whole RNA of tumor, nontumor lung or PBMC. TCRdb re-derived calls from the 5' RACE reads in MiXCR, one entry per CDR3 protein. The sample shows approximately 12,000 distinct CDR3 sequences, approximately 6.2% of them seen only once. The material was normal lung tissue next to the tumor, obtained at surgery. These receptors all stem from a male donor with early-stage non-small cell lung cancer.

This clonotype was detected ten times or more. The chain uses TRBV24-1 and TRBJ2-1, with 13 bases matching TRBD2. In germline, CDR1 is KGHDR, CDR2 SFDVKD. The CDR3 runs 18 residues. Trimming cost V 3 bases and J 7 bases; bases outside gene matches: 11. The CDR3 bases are TGTGCCACCAGTGATCCTGGTCAACTAGCGGGAGGGTGGAATGAGCAGTTCTTC. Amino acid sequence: CATSDPGQLAGGWNEQFF.

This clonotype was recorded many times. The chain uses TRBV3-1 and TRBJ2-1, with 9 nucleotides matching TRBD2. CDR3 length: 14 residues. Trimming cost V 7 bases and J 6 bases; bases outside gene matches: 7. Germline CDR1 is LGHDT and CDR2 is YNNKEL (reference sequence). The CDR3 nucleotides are TGTGCCAGCATCCGAGCGGGAGGAATCAATGAGCAGTTCTTC. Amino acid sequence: CASIRAGGINEQFF.

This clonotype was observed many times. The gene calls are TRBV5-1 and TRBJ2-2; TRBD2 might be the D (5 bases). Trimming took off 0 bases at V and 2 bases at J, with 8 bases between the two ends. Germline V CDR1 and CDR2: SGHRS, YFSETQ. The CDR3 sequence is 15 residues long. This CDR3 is CASSLGGQNTGELFF. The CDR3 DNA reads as TGCGCCAGCAGCTTGGGAGGGCAAAACACCGGGGAGCTGTTTTTT.

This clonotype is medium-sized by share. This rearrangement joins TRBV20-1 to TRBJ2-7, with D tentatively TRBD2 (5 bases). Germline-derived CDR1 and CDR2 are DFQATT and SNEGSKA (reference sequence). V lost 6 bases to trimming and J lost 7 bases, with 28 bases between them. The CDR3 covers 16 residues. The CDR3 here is CSAVPLLVAARREQYF. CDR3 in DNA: TGCAGTGCCGTTCCTCTCCTAGTGGCGGCTCGGAGGGAGCAGTACTTC.